These 14 T cell receptor beta chains originate from one sample sequenced in a study of naive and memory T cell subsets. Reverse transcription of blood and skin TCR RNA was primed at alpha and beta constant regions. One entry per CDR3 protein results from TCRdb running MiXCR on the 5' RACE reads. The data contain more than 20,000 distinct CDR3 sequences, approximately 22% of them singletons. Adult healthy volunteers gave 2.5 ml peripheral blood for whole-blood RNA. These receptors were taken from a female donor in good health.

The chain links TRBV20-1 to TRBJ2-5, with TRBD1 matching over 9 bases. The trim removed 6 bases at V and 5 bases at J, leaving 1 base unmatched. Germline CDR1 DFQATT, CDR2 SNEGSKA (reference sequence). This CDR3 contains 11 residues. The CDR3 DNA follows: TGCAGTGCGGACAGGGGCGAGACCCAGTACTTC. Its protein product is CSADRGETQYF.

V gene TRBV25-1 combines with J gene TRBJ1-2, with 9 bases aligning to TRBD1. V lost 5 bases to trimming and J lost 4 bases; unmatched junction nucleotides: 8. Germline CDR1 MGHDK, CDR2 SYGVNS. The CDR3 sequence is 15 residues long. DNA of the CDR3: TGTGCCAGCAGTTTAGGGACAGGGACGGTCTATGGCTACACCTTC. As protein: CASSLGTGTVYGYTF.

The table lists this clonotype with a few counts. The chain recombines TRBV14 with TRBJ2-7, with D unresolved. The CDR3 extends over 16 amino acids. Germline V gene data show CDR1 as SGHDN and CDR2 as FVKESK. V was clipped by 5 bases and J by 3 bases, with 20 bases between them. CDR3 bases: TGTGCCAGCAGCGCCTCATCCACCCCCCGGATCTACGAGCAGTACTTC. It specifies CASSASSTPRIYEQYF.

This clonotype occurred many times. V and J are TRBV19 and TRBJ2-7; the D gene is possibly TRBD2 (5 bases). The CDR3 loop spans 14 amino acids. Germline assignment: CDR1 LNHDA and CDR2 SQIVND (reference sequence). V lost 5 bases to trimming and J lost 2 bases, with 13 bases between them. Here the CDR3 DNA reads TGTGCCAGTAGTGTCCACCGGGGTCCCTACGAGCAGTACTTC. Protein sequence: CASSVHRGPYEQYF.

The rearrangement links TRBV7-2 to TRBJ2-5; possibly TRBD2 for D (5 bases). Germline values: CDR1 SGHTA, CDR2 FQGNSA. The CDR3 runs to 15 residues. Trimming took off 3 bases at V and 3 bases at J, with 14 bases between the two ends. CDR3 residues: CASSLWGAVKETQYF. The DNA for the CDR3 is TGTGCCAGCAGCTTGTGGGGAGCGGTGAAAGAGACCCAGTACTTC.

The V call is TRBV18, the J call TRBJ2-7; 9 bases align to TRBD1. CDR3 length: 15 residues. The trim removed 3 bases at V and 3 bases at J, leaving 6 bases unmatched. The V gene's germline CDR1 is KGHSH and CDR2 LQKENI. The CDR3 DNA reads as TGTGCCAGCTCACCCCCCGGGACAGGGTACTACGAGCAGTACTTC. Its protein is CASSPPGTGYYEQYF.

This clonotype is classed as medium-sized (0.01 to 0.1%). The chain employs TRBV7-7 and TRBJ2-5; D gene uncertain. The CDR3 is 16 amino acids. The germline V and J ends were trimmed by 0 bases and 1 base, with 12 bases remaining between them. Germline V gives CDR1 SSHAT, CDR2 FNYEAQ (reference sequence). The CDR3 loop is CASSLAARASQETQYF. The CDR3 coding sequence is TGTGCCAGCAGCTTAGCGGCCCGGGCGTCCCAAGAGACCCAGTACTTC.

In its sample, this clonotype is medium-sized (0.01 to 0.1%). The genes are TRBV11-2 and TRBJ2-5; D remains unclear. The germline gives CDR1 SGHAT, CDR2 FQNNGV. The V gene lost 5 bases and the J gene lost 0 bases, with 1 base spanning the gap. The CDR3 loop spans 11 amino acids. In DNA, the CDR3 is TGTGCCAGCAGCCACCAAGAGACCCAGTACTTC. Translating gives CASSHQETQYF.

The J gene is TRBJ2-1, the V gene TRBV15, with 7 bases identical to TRBD2. The CDR3 is 13 residues long. In germline, CDR1 is LNHNV, CDR2 YYDKDF (reference sequence). V lost 4 bases and J lost 13; bases outside the gene matches: 10. The CDR3 here is CATSTTQGGTQFF. The DNA of the CDR3 is TGTGCCACCAGCACCACCCAGGGAGGGACTCAGTTCTTC.

The chain uses TRBV6-1 and TRBJ2-7; D unresolved. Trimming cost V 0 bases and J 4 bases, with 1 base left between them. Germline-derived CDR1 and CDR2 are MNHNS and SASEGT. The CDR3 covers 11 residues. CDR3 region: CASSEAYEQYF. In DNA form, the CDR3 reads TGTGCCAGCAGTGAAGCGTACGAGCAGTACTTC.

This clonotype was found a few times. The chain uses TRBV6-5 and TRBJ2-2; no clear D. The CDR3 is made up of 16 amino acids. V was clipped by 5 bases and J by 3 bases, with 16 bases between them. CDR1 is MNHEY and CDR2 is SVGAGI in the germline V gene. CDR3 region: CASSNGRTFHTGELFF. The CDR3 nucleotides read TGTGCCAGCAGTAACGGCAGAACCTTTCACACCGGGGAGCTGTTTTTT.

The rearrangement joins TRBV20-1 to TRBJ2-1; D gene uncertain. This CDR3 is 14 amino acids long. Germline CDR1 DFQATT, CDR2 SNEGSKA (reference sequence). Deletions cut 5 bases from V and 0 bases from J, with 11 bases between. The CDR3 protein is CSAVGLSSYNEQFF. The CDR3 DNA reads as TGCAGTGCTGTCGGTCTCAGCTCCTACAATGAGCAGTTCTTC.

By proportion, this clonotype is medium-sized. This chain joins TRBV20-1 and TRBJ2-1, with TRBD1 identical over 8 bases. The germline V gene has CDR1 DFQATT and CDR2 SNEGSKA (reference sequence). The CDR3 is made up of 12 amino acids. With 4 bases clipped from V and 9 bases from J, the junction kept 5 bases outside the gene matches. Written as DNA, the CDR3 is TGCAGTGCTAAGGGGACAGGCGGTGAGCAGTTCTTC. Translated: CSAKGTGGEQFF.

This clonotype was counted only a few times. The chain employs TRBV29-1 and TRBJ1-1; D call uncertain. Germline V gene data show CDR1 as SQVTM and CDR2 as ANQGSEA. This CDR3 has 11 amino acids. V was trimmed by 6 bases and J by 10 bases, leaving 15 bases between them. The CDR3 loop reads CSVTVGWGAFF. The CDR3 nucleotides are TGCAGCGTAACAGTTGGCTGGGGAGCTTTCTTT.